The 19 T cell receptor beta chains listed next were all sequenced from one sample in a study of blood T cells in healthy people across ages. Alongside a J-beta primer mix, a sample-barcoded 5' primer served in a second PCR lasting roughly 6 to 11 cycles. TCRdb fed the 5' RACE reads into MiXCR, producing one record per CDR3 protein. This sample has fewer than 1,200,000 distinct CDR3 sequences, with approximately 25% found just once. These data were likewise used in another study, on T cells of mothers and their children.

The sequenced sample consisted of blood. The source is a girl aged 2 to 10 in good health.

In its sample, this clonotype was seen a few times. The chain links TRBV9 to TRBJ1-1; D ambiguous. There are 14 residues in the CDR3. The V and J ends lost 0 bases and 1 base respectively, with 7 bases between them. The germline V gene has CDR1 SGDLS and CDR2 YYNGEE. DNA of the CDR3: TGTGCCAGCAGCGTAGAGCCAGCGAACACTGAAGCTTTCTTT. Its protein is CASSVEPANTEAFF.

This clonotype came up a few times. The V gene is TRBV9, the J gene TRBJ1-4; D possibly corresponds to TRBD1 (5 bases). Germline lookup yields CDR1 SGDLS and CDR2 YYNGEE. V lost 1 base and J lost 5, with 18 bases in between. There are 17 residues in the CDR3. The CDR3 nucleotides read TGTGCCAGCAGCGTAAATAGTTTGGGGGACGGAAATGAAAAACTGTTTTTT. Encoded protein: CASSVNSLGDGNEKLFF.

The chain combines TRBV4-1 with TRBJ2-5, with D unresolved. The germline V gene encodes CDR1 MGHRA and CDR2 YSYEKL. CDR3 length equals 11 residues. Trimming shortened V by 0 bases and J by 7 bases, and 3 bases separated the two germline ends. This CDR3 reads CASSQDRTQYF. DNA for the CDR3: TGCGCCAGCAGCCAAGATAGGACCCAGTACTTC.

This clonotype was observed a handful of times. The V and J genes are TRBV6-1 and TRBJ1-6, with TRBD1 identical over 7 bases. Losses at the gene ends were 4 bases for V and 11 bases for J; bases not matched to a gene: 5. The CDR3 is 13 amino acids. Germline V gene sequence: CDR1 MNHNS, CDR2 SASEGT. In DNA, the CDR3 is TGTGCCAGCAGTGGGGACAGATACACACCCCTCCACTTT. Protein product: CASSGDRYTPLHF.

This chain connects TRBV5-1 to TRBJ2-5; perhaps TRBD2 as D (6 bases). Judging by the DNA end, TRBJ2-1 fits better; the J call may be wrong. Germline V CDR1 and CDR2: SGHRS, YFSETQ. The length of the CDR3 is 15 residues. The CDR3 region is CASSLAGGRVNEQFF. The CDR3, as DNA: TGCGCCAGCAGCTTGGCTGGGGGGAGAGTCAATGAGCAGTTCTTC.

The chain combines TRBV20-1 with TRBJ2-5, with D perhaps matching TRBD2 (7 bases). V lost 5 bases, J lost 2 bases, and 21 bases lay in between. Per germline, CDR1 DFQATT and CDR2 SNEGSKA (reference sequence). The CDR3 consists of 16 residues. The CDR3: CSADDPGGQWQETQYF. Written as DNA, the CDR3 is TGCAGTGCTGACGATCCCGGGGGGCAATGGCAAGAGACCCAGTACTTC.

The J gene is TRBJ2-5, the V gene TRBV5-1; 10 bases agree with TRBD1. The closer fit of TRBJ2-7 to the DNA end suggests the J call may be wrong. The CDR3 is 16 residues long. CDR1 SGHRS and CDR2 YFSETQ come from the germline V gene. The CDR3 DNA follows: TGCGCCAGCAGCTTACTCCAAACCGGGACAGGGGCCGAGCAGTACTTC. Its translation: CASSLLQTGTGAEQYF.

The rearrangement uses TRBV7-2 and TRBJ2-6, with a possible D match to TRBD1 (6 bases). CDR3 length equals 15 residues. V dropped 3 bases and J dropped 2 bases, with 8 bases sitting between them. Germline lookup yields CDR1 SGHTA and CDR2 FQGNSA. The chain's CDR3 is CASSLWDTGANVLTF. The CDR3, as DNA: TGTGCCAGCAGCTTGTGGGACACTGGGGCCAACGTCCTGACTTTC.

This chain links TRBV4-3 with TRBJ2-2, with no clear D. V gave up 0 bases and J gave up 8 bases, with 7 bases separating them. Germline CDR1 reads LGHNA; CDR2 reads YSLEER. This CDR3 region has 13 residues. CDR3 nucleotides: TGCGCCAGCAGCCAAGATGAACGGGGGGAGCTGTTTTTT. It specifies CASSQDERGELFF.

The chain employs TRBV27 and TRBJ2-5; 13 positions agree with TRBD2. The last part of the DNA fits TRBJ2-1 better; the J call may be wrong. CDR1 MNHEY and CDR2 SMNVEV come from the germline V gene (reference sequence). The CDR3 length is 15 residues. The CDR3 sequence: CASSMRTSGSYEQFF. The DNA of the CDR3 is TGTGCCAGCAGTATGCGGACTAGCGGGAGTTATGAGCAGTTCTTC.

This clonotype was recorded many times. The chain uses TRBV7-6 and TRBJ1-1; D ambiguous. Germline V gene data show CDR1 as SGHVS and CDR2 as FNYEAQ. The CDR3 length is 13 residues. Trimming left V 4 bases short and J 1 base short, with 7 bases between. CDR3 protein: CASSSRSNTEAFF. The CDR3 DNA reads TGTGCCAGCAGCTCCAGATCGAACACTGAAGCTTTCTTT. Together with reference TRBV7-6 and TRBJ1-1, the CDR3 gives the full variable domain: GAGVSQSPRYKVTKRGQDVALRCDPISGHVSLYWYRQALGQGPEFLTYFNYEAQQDKSGLPNDRFSAERPEGSISTLTIQRTEQRDSAMYRCASSSRSNTEAFFGQGTRLTVV.

This rearrangement joins TRBV5-6 to TRBJ1-4; 9 bases fit TRBD1. CDR1 is SGHDT, CDR2 YYEEEE, per germline. CDR3 size: 15 residues. V was pared by 0 bases and J by 6 bases, with 3 bases of the junction left unmatched. Here the CDR3 DNA reads TGTGCCAGCAGCTTGGTGGGACAGGGAGATGAAAAACTGTTTTTT. This encodes CASSLVGQGDEKLFF.

V is TRBV15 and J is TRBJ1-4; 8 positions agree with TRBD1. J gave up 8 bases and V 2 bases, and 7 bases lay outside the gene matches. The germline V gene has CDR1 LNHNV and CDR2 YYDKDF (reference sequence). The CDR3 sequence is 15 residues long. CDR3 amino acids: CATSRLRGLEEKLFF. In nucleotides, the CDR3 is TGTGCCACCAGCAGACTCAGGGGGCTTGAAGAAAAACTGTTTTTT.

This clonotype has a handful of counts. The germline gene is not matched at one end of the junction; a read error may be the cause. The chain joins TRBV27 to TRBJ2-5, with 7 bases that match TRBD2. The CDR3 totals 12 residues. Germline values: CDR1 MNHEY, CDR2 SMNVEV (reference sequence). The CDR3 reads CASSSLSGVEFF. CDR3 DNA sequence: TGTGCCAGCAGTTCCTTAAGCGGGGTAGAGTTCTTC.

The J gene is TRBJ1-2, the V gene TRBV7-2; the D is unclear. This CDR3 region has 20 residues. Trimming removed 0 bases at V and 0 bases at J, with 23 bases between. Germline CDR1 reads SGHTA; CDR2 reads FQGNSA. The CDR3 DNA follows: TGTGCCAGCAGCTTAGCTGCTGGGGTAGGGCGCGCGTCTACTAACTATGGCTACACCTTC. It yields the protein CASSLAAGVGRASTNYGYTF.

To note about this clonotype: A much larger clone differs from this one at a single base, so this may be a read error. The V gene is TRBV5-5, the J gene TRBJ2-7; D may match TRBD1 or TRBD2 (5 bases each). The V end was cut by 4 bases, the J end by 3 bases, with 11 bases between. CDR3 length: 13 amino acids. The germline CDR1 and CDR2 sequences are SGHKS and YYEKEE (reference sequence). CDR3 in amino acids: CASSHRDGYEQYF. CDR3 coding DNA: TGTGCCAGCAGCCACCGGGACGGCTACGAGCAGTACTTC. The full variable domain, in which reference TRBV5-5 and TRBJ2-7 provide the parts outside the CDR3, is DAGVTQSPTHLIKTRGQQVTLRCSPISGHKSVSWYQQVLGQGPQFIFQYYEKEERGRGNFPDRFSARQFPNYSSELNVNALLLGDSALYLCASSHRDGYEQYFGPGTRLTVT.

This clonotype has only a few counts. V usage is TRBV5-1 and J usage is TRBJ2-3; a possible D gene is TRBD2 (5 bases). The V gene lost 0 bases and the J gene lost 2 bases, with 16 bases spanning the gap. CDR1 and CDR2 from the germline V gene are SGHRS and YFSETQ. This CDR3 region has 17 residues. This CDR3 reads CASSLEGAGGYTDTQYF. The CDR3 DNA reads TGCGCCAGCAGCTTGGAGGGCGCCGGAGGATACACAGATACGCAGTATTTT.

The chain is built from TRBV11-2 and TRBJ2-1, with TRBD1 matching over 7 bases. The V segment lost 3 bases and the J segment 2 bases; nucleotides outside the gene matches: 7. CDR1 is SGHAT, CDR2 FQNNGV, per germline. The length of the CDR3 is 16 residues. In DNA form, the CDR3 reads TGTGCCAGCAGCTTCACATCGACAGGGACCTACAATGAGCAGTTCTTC. This gives the protein CASSFTSTGTYNEQFF. The full variable domain, completed using reference TRBV11-2 and TRBJ2-1, is EAGVAQSPRYKIIEKRQSVAFWCNPISGHATLYWYQQILGQGPKLLIQFQNNGVVDDSQLPKDRFSAERLKGVDSTLKIQPAKLEDSAVYLCASSFTSTGTYNEQFFGPGTRLTVL.

This clonotype was found a few times. The chain carries TRBV7-2 and TRBJ2-7; unclear D gene. Trimming stripped 2 bases from V and 7 bases from J, with 12 bases between. This CDR3 region has 13 residues. Germline CDR1 and CDR2: SGHTA and FQGNSA. The CDR3 sequence: CASSLRPVLEQYF. CDR3 nucleotide sequence: TGTGCCAGCAGCTTAAGGCCCGTTTTGGAGCAGTACTTC.